A single sample gave rise to the 3 T cell receptor beta chains below, sequenced in a study of T cells expressing NK-cell markers. From the 5' RACE reads, TCRdb lists one entry per CDR3 protein and no DNA. The sample totals roughly 150,000 distinct CDR3 sequences. Sequenced material: blood T cells: a sorted CD56 or NKG2C T cell subset, CD4+ or CD8+ T cells, or bulk PBMC T cells (not recorded which). All receptors come from a woman aged 18-69 years in good health.

This chain joins TRBV10-3 and TRBJ2-1; TCRdb's assignment of TRBD1 cannot be checked, as there is no DNA. CDR1 and CDR2 (germline): ENHRY, SYGVKD. This CDR3 is built from 13 residues. The CDR3: CATRGSSYNEQFF.

The gene calls are TRBV3-1 and TRBJ1-1; with no DNA, the TCRdb D assignment of TRBD1 cannot be verified. Germline CDR1 is LGHDT and CDR2 is YNNKEL (reference sequence). CDR3 size: 14 residues. CDR3 in amino acids: CASTKDRTNTEAFF.

The chain combines TRBV20-1 with TRBJ2-2; TCRdb returns TRBD2, unconfirmable since there is no DNA. The length of the CDR3 is 16 residues. Germline CDR1 and CDR2: DFQATT and SNEGSKA (reference sequence). This CDR3 reads CSVTTSGRTNTGELFF.